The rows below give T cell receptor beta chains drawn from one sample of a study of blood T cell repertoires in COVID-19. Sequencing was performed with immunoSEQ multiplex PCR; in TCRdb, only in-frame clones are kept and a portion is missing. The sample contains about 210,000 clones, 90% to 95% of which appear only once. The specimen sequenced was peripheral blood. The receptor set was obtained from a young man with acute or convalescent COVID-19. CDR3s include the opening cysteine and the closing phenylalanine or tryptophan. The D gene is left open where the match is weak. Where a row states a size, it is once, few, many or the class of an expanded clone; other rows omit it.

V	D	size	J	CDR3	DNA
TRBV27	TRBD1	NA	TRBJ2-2	CASSRQGGTGELFF	TGTGCCAGCAGTCGACAGGGGGGTACCGGGGAGCTGTTTTTT
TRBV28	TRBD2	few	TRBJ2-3	CASRYQSGMITDTQYF	TGTGCCAGCAGATACCAAAGCGGGATGATCACAGATACGCAGTATTTT
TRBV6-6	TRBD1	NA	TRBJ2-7	CASSPNRDRGYSYEQYF	TGTGCCAGCAGTCCGAACCGGGACAGGGGATATTCCTACGAGCAGTACTTC
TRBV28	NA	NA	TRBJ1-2	CASSLRFREKYGYTF	TGTGCCAGCAGTTTAAGATTCCGGGAGAAATATGGCTACACCTTC
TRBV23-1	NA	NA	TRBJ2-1	CASSQGYAREFF	TGCGCCAGCAGTCAAGGGTACGCGCGGGAGTTCTTC
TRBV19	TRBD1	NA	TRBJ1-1	CASSIGQGEAFF	TGTGCCAGTAGTATTGGACAGGGGGAGGCTTTCTTT
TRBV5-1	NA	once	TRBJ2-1	CASSTQLDNEQFF	TGCGCCAGCAGCACTCAACTGGACAATGAGCAGTTCTTC
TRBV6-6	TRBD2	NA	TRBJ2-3	CASTPGGYTDTQYF	TGTGCCAGCACCCCGGGGGGGTACACAGATACGCAGTATTTT
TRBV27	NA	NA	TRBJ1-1	CASGGTKAFF	TGTGCCAGCGGCGGGACTAAAGCTTTCTTT
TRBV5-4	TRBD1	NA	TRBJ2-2	CASSREGQGFAGELFF	TGTGCCAGCAGCAGGGAGGGACAGGGTTTTGCCGGGGAGCTGTTTTTT
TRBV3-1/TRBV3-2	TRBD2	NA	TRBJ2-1	CASSQELGRRYNEQFF	TGTGCCAGCAGCCAAGAACTCGGGAGGCGGTACAATGAGCAGTTCTTC
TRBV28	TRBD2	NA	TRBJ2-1	CASSSGLAGGLYNEQFF	TGTGCCAGCAGTTCCGGACTAGCGGGAGGGCTTTACAATGAGCAGTTCTTC
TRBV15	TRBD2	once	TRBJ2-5	CATSRWGGETQYF	TGTGCCACCAGCAGATGGGGGGGGGAGACCCAGTACTTC
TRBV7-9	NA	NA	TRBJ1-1	CASSLDYEKAFF	TGTGCCAGCAGCTTAGACTACGAAAAGGCTTTCTTT
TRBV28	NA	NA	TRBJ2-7	CASSLPDGGRSLYEQYF	TGTGCCAGCAGTCTTCCTGATGGAGGGAGGTCACTCTACGAGCAGTACTTC
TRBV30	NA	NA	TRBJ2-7	CAWSVTPPTGEQYF	TGTGCCTGGAGTGTAACCCCGCCTACGGGAGAGCAGTACTTC
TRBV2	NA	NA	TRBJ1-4	CASQGTNEKLFF	TGTGCCAGCCAGGGAACTAATGAAAAACTGTTTTTT
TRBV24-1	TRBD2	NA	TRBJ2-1	CATSDLTRLAGGPDEQFF	TGTGCCACCAGTGATCTTACCCGGCTAGCGGGAGGGCCGGATGAGCAGTTCTTC
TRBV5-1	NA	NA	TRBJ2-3	CASSSRLDSQSDTQYF	TGCGCCAGCAGCAGTCGACTAGATTCCCAGTCAGATACGCAGTATTTT
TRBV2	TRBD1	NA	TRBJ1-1	CASSRQGSAGTEAFF	TGTGCCAGCAGCAGACAGGGGAGTGCGGGGACTGAAGCTTTCTTT
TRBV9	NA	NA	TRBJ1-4	CASSVAPGSGEKLFF	TGTGCCAGCAGCGTAGCACCCGGCTCGGGGGAAAAACTGTTTTTT
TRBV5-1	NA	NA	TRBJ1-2	CASSSAGGASYGYTF	TGCGCCAGCAGCTCTGCGGGGGGGGCAAGCTATGGCTACACCTTC
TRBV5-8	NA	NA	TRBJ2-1	CASSLLGEYNEQFF	TGTGCCAGCAGCTTGCTCGGGGAGTACAATGAGCAGTTCTTC
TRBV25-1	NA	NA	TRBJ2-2	CASRGGSLGTAGELFF	TGTGCCAGCAGGGGGGGTAGTCTAGGAACTGCCGGGGAGCTGTTTTTT
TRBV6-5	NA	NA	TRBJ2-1	CASSFSSYNEQFF	TGTGCCAGCAGTTTTAGCTCCTACAATGAGCAGTTCTTC
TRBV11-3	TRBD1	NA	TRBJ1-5	CASLDRGWESNQPQHF	TGTGCCAGCCTGGACAGGGGGTGGGAAAGCAATCAGCCCCAGCATTTT
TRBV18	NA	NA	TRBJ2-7	CASSPQSGYEQYF	TGTGCCAGCTCACCACAATCGGGGTACGAGCAGTACTTC
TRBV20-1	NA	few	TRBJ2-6	CSASQGLGFSPGANVLTF	TGCAGTGCTAGTCAGGGGTTAGGGTTTAGTCCTGGGGCCAACGTCCTGACTTTC
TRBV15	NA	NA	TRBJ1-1	CATSGQFTEAFF	TGTGCCACCAGCGGGCAGTTCACTGAAGCTTTCTTT
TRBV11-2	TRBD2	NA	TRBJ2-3	CASSYNSLAGTPNTQYF	TGTGCCAGCAGCTACAATAGTCTAGCGGGGACACCCAATACGCAGTATTTT
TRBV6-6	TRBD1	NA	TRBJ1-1	CASSKNRQGEAFF	TGTGCCAGCAGTAAAAACCGACAGGGAGAAGCTTTCTTT
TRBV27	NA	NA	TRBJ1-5	CASSSPSPTGIPNQPQHF	TGTGCCAGCAGTTCACCATCCCCGACAGGCATACCCAATCAGCCCCAGCATTTT
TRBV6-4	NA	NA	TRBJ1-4	CASSAAGNEKLFF	TGTGCCAGCAGTGCGGCAGGGAATGAAAAACTGTTTTTT
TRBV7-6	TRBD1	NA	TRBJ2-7	CASRRSGTGEKQYF	TGTGCCAGCAGGAGATCCGGGACAGGGGAAAAGCAGTACTTC
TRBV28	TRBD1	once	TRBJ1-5	CASSWGTGVQGQPQHF	TGTGCCAGCAGTTGGGGGACAGGGGTTCAGGGCCAGCCCCAGCATTTT
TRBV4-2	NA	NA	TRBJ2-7	CASSQDPDNYEQYF	TGTGCCAGCAGCCAAGATCCGGACAACTACGAGCAGTACTTC
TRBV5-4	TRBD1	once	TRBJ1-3	CASSLGGQGGNTIYF	TGTGCCAGCAGCTTGGGGGGACAGGGTGGAAACACCATATATTTT
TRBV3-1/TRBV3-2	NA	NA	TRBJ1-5	CASSQGAGKGNQPQHF	TGTGCCAGCAGCCAAGGTGCGGGTAAGGGCAATCAGCCCCAGCATTTT
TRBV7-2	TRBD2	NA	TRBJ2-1	CASSPRLAGGRGLRDEQFF	TGTGCCAGCAGCCCGAGACTAGCGGGAGGCCGCGGGCTTAGGGATGAGCAGTTCTTC
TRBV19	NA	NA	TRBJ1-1	CASSTPSRSTEAFF	TGTGCCAGTAGTACCCCGTCGAGGAGCACTGAAGCTTTCTTT
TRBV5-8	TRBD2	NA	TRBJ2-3	CATVRTSYTDTQYF	TGTGCCACAGTGAGGACTAGCTACACAGATACGCAGTATTTT